This entry features one T cell receptor (beta chain) sequence. The data are from a study of blood T cell repertoires in COVID-19. Study-wide background: Donors in the United States, Italy and Spain gave samples during acute or convalescent COVID-19. PBMCs, B-cell-depleted T cells, or T cells were the source of the cDNA or gDNA that made up the material.

Sequencing used immunoSEQ multiplex PCR; TCRdb keeps in-frame clones, though not all of them. The repertoire consists of a few hundred thousand clones, with roughly 87% occurring once and the leading ten covering under 3%. Cohort assignment relied on participant-reported clinical history. The CDR3 is 15 residues long. V lost 0 bases to trimming and J lost 4 bases, with 12 bases between them. The germline V gene encodes CDR1 SGHNT and CDR2 YENEEA. V and J are TRBV11-3 and TRBJ1-1, with a weak D call TRBD1 (5 bases). Sequencing was carried out using PBMCs or T cells enriched from blood (not recorded which). This sequence originates from a woman aged 25-40 years who had recovered from COVID-19. The CDR3 DNA reads as TGTGCCAGCAGCTTAGATAACGGGGGAGGCACTGAAGCTTTCTTT. This encodes CASSLDNGGGTEAFF.